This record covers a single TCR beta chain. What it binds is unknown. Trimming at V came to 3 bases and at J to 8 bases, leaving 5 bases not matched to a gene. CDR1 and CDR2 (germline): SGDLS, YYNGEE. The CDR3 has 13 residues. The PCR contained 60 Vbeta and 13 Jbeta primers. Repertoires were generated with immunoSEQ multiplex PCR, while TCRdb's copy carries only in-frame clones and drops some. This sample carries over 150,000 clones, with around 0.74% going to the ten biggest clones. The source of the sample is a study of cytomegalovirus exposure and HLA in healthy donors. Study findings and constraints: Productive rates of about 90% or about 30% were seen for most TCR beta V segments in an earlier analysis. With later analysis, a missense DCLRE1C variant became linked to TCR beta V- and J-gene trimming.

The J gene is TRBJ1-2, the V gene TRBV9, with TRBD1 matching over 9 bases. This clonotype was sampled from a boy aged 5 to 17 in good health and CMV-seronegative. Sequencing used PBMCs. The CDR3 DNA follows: TGTGCCAGCAGCGGGGACAGGGTGAGGGGCTACACCTTC. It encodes CASSGDRVRGYTF.